The 30 T cell receptor beta chains listed next were all sequenced from one sample in a study of blood T cell repertoires in COVID-19. Clones were read by immunoSEQ multiplex PCR, and TCRdb kept only the in-frame ones, dropping some. This sample yields 150,000 or so clones, of which 80% to 90% are seen a single time; about 6% belongs to the top ten. Material for sequencing was peripheral blood. The origin of the receptors is a man at least 80 years old with acute or convalescent COVID-19.

The V gene is TRBV7-9, the J gene TRBJ1-1; D remains unclear. Trimming stripped 4 bases from V and 8 bases from J, with 8 bases between. Germline values: CDR1 SEHNR, CDR2 FQNEAQ (reference sequence). CDR3 length: 11 amino acids. CDR3 amino acids: CASSSDREAFF. The CDR3 DNA is TGTGCCAGCAGCTCCGATCGGGAAGCTTTCTTT.

The chain employs TRBV6-2 or TRBV6-3 and TRBJ2-7; no clear D. With 2 bases removed from V and 3 bases from J, the gap between germline ends came to 2 bases. The CDR3 runs 11 residues. Germline V lookup: CDR1 MNHEY, CDR2 SVGEGT. CDR3 nucleotides: TGTGCCAGCAGTTACCTCTACGAGCAGTACTTC. Translated, it gives CASSYLYEQYF.

The V call is TRBV5-1, the J call TRBJ2-7; maybe TRBD2 (5 bases). The CDR3 extends over 15 amino acids. CDR1 and CDR2 from the germline V gene are SGHRS and YFSETQ. V shed 0 bases and J shed 6 bases, with 16 bases lying between them. The CDR3 loop is CASSLAARAEAEQYF. CDR3 sequence (DNA): TGCGCCAGCAGCTTGGCAGCGCGGGCGGAGGCCGAGCAGTACTTC.

The chain uses TRBV24-1 and TRBJ1-5, with D unclear. This CDR3 comprises 14 residues. Deletions cut 3 bases from V and 4 bases from J, with 9 bases between. Germline lookup yields CDR1 KGHDR and CDR2 SFDVKD. CDR3 DNA: TGTGCCACCAGTGATCCCGGGGTTAATCAGCCCCAGCATTTT. Its protein product is CATSDPGVNQPQHF.

This chain links TRBV27 with TRBJ2-7; perhaps TRBD2 as D (6 bases). Trimming shortened V by 2 bases and J by 6 bases, and 11 bases separated the two germline ends. Germline V gene lookup returns CDR1 MNHEY and CDR2 SMNVEV (reference sequence). This CDR3 is 13 amino acids long. CDR3 amino acids: CASSLERRGEQYF. DNA of the CDR3: TGTGCCAGCAGTTTAGAGCGGCGGGGCGAGCAGTACTTC.

The gene calls are TRBV7-9 and TRBJ2-3, with 12 bases identical to TRBD2. Germline V CDR1 and CDR2: SEHNR, FQNEAQ (reference sequence). The CDR3 runs 14 residues. V was clipped by 8 bases and J by 4 bases; unmatched bases: 4. CDR3 loop: CASGLAGGPDTQYF. Written as DNA, the CDR3 is TGTGCCAGCGGCCTAGCGGGAGGGCCAGATACGCAGTATTTT.

The table lists this clone with a few counts. The chain carries TRBV10-1 and TRBJ1-5; D might be TRBD1 (5 bases). The V end was cut by 0 bases, the J end by 3 bases, with 15 bases between. CDR1 is WNHNN and CDR2 is SYGVQD in the germline V gene (reference sequence). The CDR3 is 17 residues long. The CDR3 DNA reads as TGCGCCAGCAGTGAGTCGACTCGACGACAGTTCAATCAGCCCCAGCATTTT. This encodes CASSESTRRQFNQPQHF.

The rearrangement joins TRBV30 to TRBJ2-7; 9 nucleotides match TRBD1. V gave up 3 bases and J gave up 4 bases; unmatched junction bases: 4. Germline CDR1 GTSNPN, CDR2 SVGIG (reference sequence). There are 13 residues in the CDR3. The CDR3 reads CAWRGQGFYEQYF. The CDR3 coding sequence is TGTGCCTGGAGGGGACAGGGCTTTTACGAGCAGTACTTC.

The V call is TRBV6-6, the J call TRBJ2-2; no clear D gene. Per the germline V gene, CDR1 is MNHNY and CDR2 is SVGAGI (reference sequence). This CDR3 is built from 13 residues. V shed 5 bases and J shed 3 bases, with 7 bases lying between them. CDR3 in amino acids: CASSKADTGELFF. CDR3 in DNA: TGTGCCAGCAGTAAAGCCGACACCGGGGAGCTGTTTTTT.

CDR3: CASSLPGLNTEAFF. For the CDR3, the DNA is TGCGCCAGCAGCTTGCCAGGGCTGAACACTGAAGCTTTCTTT. J is TRBJ1-1 and V is TRBV5-1; D perhaps matches TRBD1 (5 bases). The CDR3 has 14 amino acids. Germline loops: CDR1 SGHRS, CDR2 YFSETQ. V lost 1 base to trimming and J lost 0 bases, with 7 bases between them.

The chain recombines TRBV7-9 with TRBJ1-3; 9 bases match TRBD1. Germline V lookup: CDR1 SEHNR, CDR2 FQNEAQ (reference sequence). This CDR3 has 13 residues. V shed 5 bases, J shed 10 bases, and the junction held 6 bases outside the gene matches. The CDR3 region has the DNA TGTGCCAGCAGCGGACCGGGACAGGGAACCATATATTTT. It translates to CASSGPGQGTIYF.

This chain joins TRBV28 and TRBJ1-1; D not resolved. The CDR3 runs 13 residues. CDR1 is MDHEN and CDR2 is SYDVKM in the germline V gene. The V end was cut by 6 bases, the J end by 2 bases, with 10 bases between. CDR3 amino acids: CASSTRENTEAFF. CDR3 DNA sequence: TGTGCCAGCAGCACTCGGGAAAACACTGAAGCTTTCTTT.

The V and J genes are TRBV2 and TRBJ1-1; D is unclear. Germline values: CDR1 SNHLY, CDR2 FYNNEI. Trimming took 7 bases from V and 0 from J, leaving 9 bases between them. CDR3 length: 13 amino acids. The CDR3 is CASKRVMNTEAFF. CDR3 DNA: TGTGCCAGCAAGCGGGTAATGAACACTGAAGCTTTCTTT. Using reference TRBV2 and TRBJ1-1 for the parts outside the CDR3, the full variable domain is EPEVTQTPSHQVTQMGQEVILRCVPISNHLYFYWYRQILGQKVEFLVSFYNNEISEKSEIFDDQFSVERPDGSNFTLKIRSTKLEDSAMYFCASKRVMNTEAFFGQGTRLTVV.

V and J are TRBV10-2 and TRBJ2-5, with 8 bases matching TRBD2. The CDR3 is made up of 14 amino acids. The J segment lost 5 bases and the V segment lost 6 bases, leaving 8 bases of the junction unmatched. CDR1 is WSHSY, CDR2 SAAADI, per germline. The CDR3 DNA follows: TGCGCCAGCAGCGGCAGCGGGGGCCGGGAGACCCAGTACTTC. Translating it yields CASSGSGGRETQYF.

This clone was seen only a few times. The chain is built from TRBV3-1 (or the pseudogene TRBV3-2) and TRBJ2-7, with 8 bases aligning to TRBD1. Per germline, CDR1 LGHDT and CDR2 YNNKEL (reference sequence). The CDR3 is 13 amino acids. J gave up 5 bases and V 6 bases, and 6 bases lay outside the gene matches. The CDR3 DNA is TGTGCCAGCAGTCTTCAGGGGGCGAACGAGCAGTACTTC. This gives the protein CASSLQGANEQYF.

This clone was observed a few times. This chain uses TRBV2 with TRBJ1-4; no clear D gene. V was clipped by 2 bases and J by 8 bases, with 6 bases between them. There are 12 residues in the CDR3. CDR1 is SNHLY, CDR2 FYNNEI, per germline. The CDR3 here is CASSETVEKLFF. As DNA, the CDR3 is TGTGCCAGCAGTGAAACAGTAGAAAAACTGTTTTTT.

The rearrangement links TRBV7-2 to TRBJ1-5; D uncertain. This CDR3 comprises 14 residues. Trimming removed 1 base from V and 3 bases from J, with 7 bases in between. In germline, CDR1 is SGHTA, CDR2 FQGNSA. In DNA, the CDR3 is TGTGCCAGCAGCTTAGGAGGGAACAATCAGCCCCAGCATTTT. It is translated as CASSLGGNNQPQHF.

This chain connects TRBV21-1 to TRBJ1-2; the table calls TRBD1, which could not be checked here. TRBV21-1 is an annotated pseudogene. This CDR3 has 14 amino acids. Here the CDR3 reads CASSSDRANYGYTF. For the CDR3, the DNA is TGTGCCAGCAGCTCCGACAGGGCTAACTATGGCTACACCTTC.

V usage is TRBV13 and J usage is TRBJ1-2; 7 bases match TRBD1. V shed 3 bases, J shed 6 bases, and the junction held 10 bases outside the gene matches. The CDR3 spans 15 residues. Germline assignment: CDR1 PRHDT and CDR2 FYEKMQ (reference sequence). CDR3: CASSFRPTGSNGYTF. The CDR3 coding sequence is TGTGCCAGCAGCTTCCGCCCGACAGGGTCGAATGGCTACACCTTC.

Concerning this clone itself: Its ends do not fully match the called genes, so a read error is possible. This chain links TRBV30 with TRBJ1-1; tentatively, D is TRBD1 (6 bases). CDR1 is GTSNPN, CDR2 SVGIG, per germline (reference sequence). CDR3 length equals 13 residues. CDR3 amino acids: CAWSRGGDTEAFF. The DNA of the CDR3 is TGTGCCTGGAGTAGAGGGGGGGACACCGAAGCTTTCTTT.

The chain carries TRBV5-1 and TRBJ2-2, with a possible D match to TRBD2 (6 bases). V lost 5 bases and J lost 0, with 11 bases in between. CDR1 and CDR2 from the germline V gene are SGHRS and YFSETQ. The CDR3 loop spans 15 amino acids. CDR3 DNA sequence: TGCGCCAGCAGAGAGGGCGGGGCGAACACCGGGGAGCTGTTTTTT. As protein: CASREGGANTGELFF.

The chain has TRBV28 and TRBJ2-3; 7 bases are a match to TRBD2. The V gene end was trimmed by 10 bases and the J gene end by 1 base; junction bases not matched to a gene: 2. The CDR3 is made up of 12 amino acids. Germline V gene lookup returns CDR1 MDHEN and CDR2 SYDVKM. The CDR3 here is CATAGGTDTQYF. CDR3 nucleotides: TGTGCCACCGCGGGGGGCACAGATACGCAGTATTTT.

V and J are TRBV28 and TRBJ1-2; TRBD1 is a possible D gene (6 bases). CDR3 size: 16 residues. Germline V gene sequence: CDR1 MDHEN, CDR2 SYDVKM. V lost 4 bases, J lost 3 bases, and 18 bases lay in between. CDR3 DNA: TGTGCCAGCAGTTCCAACCCGTTTTCAGGGGACTATGGCTACACCTTC. Translating gives CASSSNPFSGDYGYTF.

The V and J genes are TRBV3-1 (or the pseudogene TRBV3-2) and TRBJ2-1; D uncertain. V shed 4 bases and J shed 2 bases, with 12 bases lying between them. The germline gives CDR1 LGHDT, CDR2 YNNKEL (reference sequence). This CDR3 contains 15 residues. CDR3 sequence (DNA): TGTGCCAGCAGCCTCTCGGGTCAAACCTACAATGAGCAGTTCTTC. This codes for CASSLSGQTYNEQFF.

This chain's CDR3 is CASSREYTGKNEQFF. The CDR3 coding sequence is TGTGCCAGCAGCCGGGAATATACAGGGAAGAATGAGCAGTTCTTC. This rearrangement joins TRBV7-8 to TRBJ2-1; a possible D gene is TRBD1 (6 bases). V was pared by 5 bases and J by 7 bases, with 18 bases between. CDR1 SGHVS and CDR2 FQNEAQ come from the germline V gene. The CDR3 sequence is 15 residues long.

The rearrangement joins TRBV2 to TRBJ2-7; TRBD1 agrees at 7 bases. Trimming took 6 bases from V and 0 from J; bases not matched to a gene: 8. The CDR3 consists of 15 residues. Germline CDR1 and CDR2: SNHLY and FYNNEI. The CDR3 DNA follows: TGTGCCAGCAGAGAGAACCGGGACAGCTCCTACGAGCAGTACTTC. It translates to CASRENRDSSYEQYF.

The sample holds a few counts of this clone. The chain carries TRBV5-1 and TRBJ2-1, with TRBD2 matching over 9 bases. With 0 bases clipped from V and 10 bases from J, the junction kept 17 bases outside the gene matches. Germline V lookup: CDR1 SGHRS, CDR2 YFSETQ. CDR3 length: 18 residues. The CDR3 bases are TGCGCCAGCAGCTTGGGACAAGCCGGGACTAGCTGGGTAGGGGAGCAGTTCTTC. It translates to CASSLGQAGTSWVGEQFF.

There are a few counts of this clone. V gene TRBV3-1 (or the pseudogene TRBV3-2) combines with J gene TRBJ2-2, with 9 bases that match TRBD2. V was clipped by 0 bases and J by 4 bases; unmatched bases: 6. Germline CDR1 LGHDT, CDR2 YNNKEL (reference sequence). The CDR3 runs 17 residues. The CDR3 coding sequence is TGTGCCAGCAGCCAAGAAGTGCGACTAGCGGCCACCGGGGAGCTGTTTTTT. Its translation is CASSQEVRLAATGELFF.

The chain couples TRBV10-3 to TRBJ1-4; D perhaps matches TRBD1 (6 bases). The ends were cut back, 3 bases at V and 5 bases at J, with 13 bases in the middle. This CDR3 is 15 amino acids long. CDR1 is ENHRY, CDR2 SYGVKD, per germline. The CDR3 region is CAISDNGRGNEKLFF. In DNA, the CDR3 is TGTGCCATCAGTGATAACGGCAGGGGAAATGAAAAACTGTTTTTT.

The rearrangement joins TRBV29-1 to TRBJ2-3; 11 bases are a match to TRBD2. V dropped 4 bases and J dropped 6; count of bases not matched to a gene: 3. The CDR3 has 13 amino acids. CDR1 and CDR2 from the germline V gene are SQVTM and ANQGSEA. The DNA of the CDR3 is TGCAGCGTTGCTCCTAGCGGGAGGGATACGCAGTATTTT. It specifies CSVAPSGRDTQYF.